The 31 T cell receptor beta chains presented below share a single source sample, sequenced in a study of blood T cell repertoires in COVID-19. TCRdb keeps only in-frame clones here, not all; method: immunoSEQ multiplex PCR. The table lists a few hundred thousand clones, about 82% of them singletons, with about 12% in the top ten. Sequenced: peripheral blood. These receptors were taken from a man at least 80 years old with acute or convalescent COVID-19.

The chain links TRBV25-1 to TRBJ2-1, with 10 nucleotides matching TRBD1. Trimming cost V 8 bases and J 7 bases; bases outside gene matches: 11. Germline assignment: CDR1 MGHDK and CDR2 SYGVNS. CDR3 length: 15 residues. CDR3 residues: CASQKTGGLPNEQFF. The CDR3 DNA reads as TGTGCCAGCCAAAAGACAGGGGGCCTCCCTAATGAGCAGTTCTTC. Full variable domain (missing parts from reference TRBV25-1 and TRBJ2-1): EADIYQTPRYLVIGTGKKITLECSQTMGHDKMYWYQQDPGMELHLIHYSYGVNSTEKGDLSSESTVSRIRTEHFPLTLESARPSHTSQYLCASQKTGGLPNEQFFGPGTRLTVL.

The chain is built from TRBV24-1 and TRBJ2-6; D unresolved. This CDR3 region has 17 residues. Between the trimmed V and J ends, which lost 8 bases and 1 base, there was a span of 17 bases. Looked up from germline, CDR1 is KGHDR and CDR2 is SFDVKD. In DNA, the CDR3 is TGTGCCACCATTCAATTAGCTAGGCTATCTGGGGCCAACGTCCTGACTTTC. This translates into CATIQLARLSGANVLTF.

This chain connects TRBV29-1 to TRBJ1-1; D gene ambiguous. Germline V gene lookup returns CDR1 SQVTM and CDR2 ANQGSEA. The CDR3 loop spans 13 amino acids. V gave up 4 bases and J gave up 1 base, with 10 bases separating them. Written as DNA, the CDR3 is TGCAGCGTTGCGGGTAGTTCGAACACTGAAGCTTTCTTT. It specifies CSVAGSSNTEAFF.

This clone was recorded only once. The rearrangement uses TRBV6-2 or TRBV6-3 and TRBJ2-7; tentative D call: TRBD2 (5 bases). Trimming shortened V by 0 bases and J by 2 bases, and 23 bases separated the two germline ends. The germline V gene has CDR1 MNHEY and CDR2 SVGEGT. The CDR3 totals 19 residues. The chain's CDR3 is CASSYSDGITLALAYEQYF. DNA of the CDR3: TGTGCCAGCAGTTACTCGGACGGAATAACGCTAGCACTCGCCTACGAGCAGTACTTC.

CDR3 DNA: TGTGCCAGCAGTGAAGCGTGGAGACAGGGATTTCCCACAGATACGCAGTATTTT. Protein sequence: CASSEAWRQGFPTDTQYF. V usage is TRBV6-1 and J usage is TRBJ2-3; 7 bases are a match to TRBD1. V was clipped by 0 bases and J by 2 bases; unmatched bases: 11. Germline V lookup: CDR1 MNHNS, CDR2 SASEGT. There are 18 residues in the CDR3.

This clone appeared a few times. The rearrangement uses TRBV6-4 and TRBJ1-2; TRBD1 aligns across 8 bases. Trimming removed 3 bases from V and 7 bases from J; junction bases left unmatched: 7. Germline V CDR1 and CDR2: MRHNA, SNTAGT. This CDR3 region has 14 residues. DNA of the CDR3: TGTGCCAGCAGTGAAAACAGGGGGGCCGGTGGCTACACCTTC. Translation: CASSENRGAGGYTF.

V usage is TRBV9 and J usage is TRBJ2-2, with D unclear. The CDR3 is made up of 14 amino acids. V lost 4 bases and J 4 bases, leaving 11 bases between the germline ends. Looked up from germline, CDR1 is SGDLS and CDR2 is YYNGEE. The CDR3 loop reads CASSPQDLTGELFF. The CDR3, as DNA: TGTGCCAGCAGCCCCCAGGATCTCACCGGGGAGCTGTTTTTT.

This clone was picked up a small number of times. This chain connects TRBV27 to TRBJ2-1; 9 positions match TRBD2. Germline V gives CDR1 MNHEY, CDR2 SMNVEV (reference sequence). V shed 9 bases, J shed 15 bases, and the junction held 9 bases outside the gene matches. The CDR3 consists of 11 residues. The CDR3 DNA reads as TGTGCCAGTTCGCCGGGACTAGCTTGGTTCTTC. Protein product: CASSPGLAWFF.

J is TRBJ2-2 and V is TRBV11-1; D is possibly TRBD2 (6 bases). Looked up from germline, CDR1 is SGHAT and CDR2 is FQDESV (reference sequence). V shed 6 bases and J shed 5 bases, with 13 bases lying between them. The CDR3 has 14 amino acids. CDR3 region: CASSFGSSTGELFF. For the CDR3, the DNA is TGTGCCAGCAGTTTCGGGAGCTCAACCGGGGAGCTGTTTTTT.

This clone was seen once. The chain recombines TRBV7-2 with TRBJ1-2, with 7 bases that match TRBD1. This CDR3 is 14 amino acids long. Germline CDR1 SGHTA, CDR2 FQGNSA. V shed 4 bases and J 2 bases; nucleotides not matched to a gene: 4. The CDR3 spells CASSSDRVNYGYTF. For the CDR3, the DNA is TGTGCCAGCAGCTCCGACAGGGTCAACTATGGCTACACCTTC.

The chain couples TRBV21-1 to TRBJ2-1; no DNA check was done on the table's D call, TRBD2. TRBV21-1 is described as a pseudogene. This CDR3 has 19 residues. Here the CDR3 reads CASSKAIIGTSPLYNEQFF. CDR3 sequence (DNA): TGTGCCAGCAGCAAAGCGATTATAGGGACTTCGCCTTTATACAATGAGCAGTTCTTC.

The chain is built from TRBV7-9 and TRBJ1-6, with D perhaps matching TRBD1 (5 bases). V lost 3 bases, J lost 9 bases, and 9 bases lay in between. Germline lookup yields CDR1 SEHNR and CDR2 FQNEAQ (reference sequence). The CDR3 is 13 amino acids. The CDR3 is CASSFSGISPLHF. The CDR3 coding sequence is TGTGCCAGCAGCTTTTCAGGGATTTCACCCCTCCACTTT.

The chain employs TRBV27 and TRBJ1-2; possible D gene TRBD1, 5 bases. The CDR3 covers 12 residues. Germline values: CDR1 MNHEY, CDR2 SMNVEV (reference sequence). V shed 4 bases and J shed 6 bases, with 9 bases lying between them. Here the CDR3 reads CASSSVGDGYTF. The DNA of the CDR3 is TGTGCCAGCAGTTCGGTAGGGGATGGCTACACCTTC.

This chain joins TRBV5-1 and TRBJ1-2, with TRBD1 as a possible D gene (5 bases). Germline CDR1 reads SGHRS; CDR2 reads YFSETQ. Trimming took off 6 bases at V and 4 bases at J, with 19 bases between the two ends. This CDR3 contains 15 residues. Here the CDR3 reads CASTSSRTGPYGYTF. The CDR3 bases are TGCGCCAGCACTTCCTCTAGAACAGGCCCCTATGGCTACACCTTC.

The genes are TRBV3-1 (or the pseudogene TRBV3-2) and TRBJ1-5, with D unclear. CDR1 and CDR2 (germline): LGHDT, YNNKEL (reference sequence). V lost 3 bases and J lost 3, with 6 bases in between. This CDR3 has 13 residues. This chain's CDR3 is CASSQGVNQPQHF. CDR3 in DNA: TGTGCCAGCAGCCAGGGCGTCAATCAGCCCCAGCATTTT.

Here the CDR3 DNA reads TGCGCCAGCAGCTTAGAGACAGGGGGATTCTACGAGCAGTACTTC. It encodes CASSLETGGFYEQYF. The chain carries TRBV5-1 and TRBJ2-7; 9 nucleotides line up with TRBD1. Per the germline V gene, CDR1 is SGHRS and CDR2 is YFSETQ. This CDR3 region has 15 residues. Germline trimming cut 2 bases from V and 3 bases from J; bases unmatched to any gene: 6.

The CDR3 is CASSPNTRSGDIQYF. Here the CDR3 DNA reads TGTGCCAGCAGCCCTAACACAAGGTCCGGGGACATTCAGTACTTC. The J gene is TRBJ2-4, the V gene TRBV25-1; maybe TRBD2 (5 bases). CDR3 length equals 15 residues. Germline V lookup: CDR1 MGHDK, CDR2 SYGVNS. V was shortened by 6 bases and J by 8 bases, with 20 bases between the two germline ends. Complete variable domain (other parts from reference TRBV25-1 and TRBJ2-4): EADIYQTPRYLVIGTGKKITLECSQTMGHDKMYWYQQDPGMELHLIHYSYGVNSTEKGDLSSESTVSRIRTEHFPLTLESARPSHTSQYLCASSPNTRSGDIQYFGAGTRLSVL.

Concerning this clone: A junction boundary mismatches the germline segment, possibly from a read error. The CDR3 sequence: CASSLGTGSQETQYF. The CDR3, as DNA: TGTGCTAGCAGCTTAGGTACGGGGTCCCAAGAGACCCAGTACTTC. V gene TRBV7-7 combines with J gene TRBJ2-5, with D possibly matching TRBD2 (5 bases). CDR3 size: 15 residues. The germline gives CDR1 SSHAT, CDR2 FNYEAQ (reference sequence).

The chain employs TRBV12-2 and TRBJ1-4. TRBV12-2 is a pseudogene locus. CDR3 length equals 15 residues. CDR3 loop: CASRFHGATNEKLFF. The CDR3 DNA is TGTGCAAGTCGCTTCCATGGAGCAACTAATGAAAAACTGTTTTTT.

This clone is a singleton in its sample. Other nucleotide sequences from this sample produce the same CDR3. V gene TRBV18 combines with J gene TRBJ1-1; unclear D gene. The CDR3 consists of 13 residues. Germline V gene sequence: CDR1 KGHSH, CDR2 LQKENI. V lost 2 bases and J 1 base, leaving 5 bases between the germline ends. The CDR3 nucleotides are TGTGCCAGCTCACCAGGCGGGAACACTGAAGCTTTCTTT. Protein sequence: CASSPGGNTEAFF. Based on the CDR3 plus reference TRBV18 and TRBJ1-1, the full variable domain is NAGVMQNPRHLVRRRGQEARLRCSPMKGHSHVYWYRQLPEEGLKFMVYLQKENIIDESGMPKERFSAEFPKEGPSILRIQQVVRGDSAAYFCASSPGGNTEAFFGQGTRLTVV.

The rearrangement links TRBV5-4 to TRBJ2-2, with 7 positions matching TRBD2. Germline V gives CDR1 SGHNT, CDR2 YYREEE (reference sequence). V lost 4 bases to trimming and J lost 2 bases; unmatched junction nucleotides: 8. The CDR3 is 16 amino acids. In DNA form, the CDR3 reads TGTGCCAGCAGCCCCCTAGGCGGGGGAAACACCGGGGAGCTGTTTTTT. It codes for CASSPLGGGNTGELFF.

The V call is TRBV14, the J call TRBJ1-4, with 8 bases that match TRBD1. The germline V gene has CDR1 SGHDN and CDR2 FVKESK. CDR3 size: 16 residues. Trimming took 4 bases from V and 8 from J; bases not matched to a gene: 12. For the CDR3, the DNA is TGTGCCAGCAGCCCACTGGCGACAGGGGTTGGCGAAAAACTGTTTTTT. This codes for CASSPLATGVGEKLFF.

This sequence joins TRBV6-5 and TRBJ1-1, with TRBD1 matching over 10 bases. J gave up 5 bases and V 4 bases, and 10 bases lay outside the gene matches. This CDR3 contains 16 residues. CDR1 and CDR2 (germline): MNHEY, SVGAGI. The CDR3 DNA reads as TGTGCCAGCAGTTTCGGACAGGGGGGGGGTAGGACTGAAGCTTTCTTT. Translated: CASSFGQGGGRTEAFF.

The rearrangement uses TRBV27 and TRBJ1-4, with D possibly being TRBD1 (6 bases). The CDR3 runs to 15 residues. Germline V gives CDR1 MNHEY, CDR2 SMNVEV (reference sequence). Trimming cost V 5 bases and J 7 bases, with 17 bases left between them. The CDR3 protein is CASSPPGRGAEKLFF. CDR3 coding DNA: TGTGCCAGCAGTCCACCGGGACGGGGGGCTGAAAAACTGTTTTTT.

The V call is TRBV28, the J call TRBJ2-2, with TRBD2 matching 9 bases. The CDR3 contains 16 residues. From germline, CDR1 is MDHEN and CDR2 SYDVKM. With V trimmed by 6 bases and J by 5 bases, 10 bases remained unmatched. This CDR3 is CASSPLAGRGTGELFF. The CDR3 DNA reads TGTGCCAGCAGCCCTCTAGCGGGAAGAGGGACCGGGGAGCTGTTTTTT.

This clone appeared once. Other DNA sequences within the sample encode an identical CDR3. V gene TRBV28 combines with J gene TRBJ1-2; 8 bases line up with TRBD1. Germline V gives CDR1 MDHEN, CDR2 SYDVKM. The CDR3 spans 14 residues. The V gene end was trimmed by 2 bases and the J gene end by 5 bases; junction bases not matched to a gene: 4. The CDR3 loop reads CASSLGQGAYGYTF. CDR3 sequence (DNA): TGTGCCAGCAGTTTAGGGCAGGGGGCGTATGGCTACACCTTC.

The chain uses TRBV4-3 and TRBJ2-5; TRBD2 matches 7 bases. Germline V CDR1 and CDR2: LGHNA, YSLEER. The CDR3 is 14 residues long. With 0 bases clipped from V and 3 bases from J, the junction kept 1 base outside the gene matches. The CDR3 loop is CASSQDAGEETQYF. The CDR3 DNA reads as TGCGCCAGCAGCCAAGATGCGGGGGAAGAGACCCAGTACTTC.

The V and J genes are TRBV28 and TRBJ2-7; D may be TRBD1 (6 bases). CDR1 and CDR2 from the germline V gene are MDHEN and SYDVKM. This CDR3 contains 12 residues. The V end lost 10 bases, the J end lost 3 bases, and 13 bases lay between the germline ends. CDR3 loop: CATRGRGYEQYF. The CDR3 DNA reads TGTGCCACCCGGGGCAGGGGCTACGAGCAGTACTTC.

This chain joins TRBV15 and TRBJ2-5; TRBD1 is a possible D gene (5 bases). Deletions cut 0 bases from V and 2 bases from J, with 7 bases between. The CDR3 contains 14 residues. Per the germline V gene, CDR1 is LNHNV and CDR2 is YYDKDF (reference sequence). CDR3 sequence (DNA): TGTGCCACCAGCAGAGATCCAGGGCAAGAGACCCAGTACTTC. Translating gives CATSRDPGQETQYF. The entire variable domain, with the rest obtained from reference TRBV15 and TRBJ2-5, is as follows: DAMVIQNPRYQVTQFGKPVTLSCSQTLNHNVMYWYQQKSSQAPKLLFHYYDKDFNNEADTPDNFQSRRPNTSFCFLDIRSPGLGDTAMYLCATSRDPGQETQYFGPGTRLLVL.

The rearrangement joins TRBV4-1 to TRBJ1-2; 10 bases map to TRBD1. The germline V gene encodes CDR1 MGHRA and CDR2 YSYEKL. Germline trimming cut 0 bases from V and 1 base from J; bases unmatched to any gene: 2. The CDR3 is 16 amino acids. CDR3 residues: CASSQDRDRGNYGYTF. The CDR3 coding sequence is TGCGCCAGCAGCCAAGACCGGGACAGGGGTAACTATGGCTACACCTTC.

The chain links TRBV24-1 to TRBJ2-3, with TRBD2 matching 9 bases. V lost 6 bases, J lost 4 bases, and 4 bases stayed unmatched. This CDR3 region has 14 residues. Germline loops: CDR1 KGHDR, CDR2 SFDVKD. As DNA, the CDR3 is TGTGCCACCAGTATGGAGCGGGAGGCAGATACGCAGTATTTT. Encoded protein: CATSMEREADTQYF.